The sequence of this T cell receptor beta chain was determined in a study of T cells in Graves' hyperthyroidism and ophthalmopathy (dated by TCRdb to between 2017 and 2020). Study-level background: Peripheral blood was collected at initial diagnosis, before any treatment. In addition, the study compared T-cell repertoires in thyroid tissue and in blood from six Graves' hyperthyroidism patients. A discovery cohort of approximately 100 patients, roughly 43 with Graves' ophthalmopathy and 55 to 60 with stable Graves' hyperthyroidism, was used to find distinguishing TCR V-J signatures. The paper reports TCR Vbeta CDR3 sequencing of approximately 140 peripheral blood samples: 40 or so ophthalmopathy, approximately 74 hyperthyroidism and approximately 17 progressor patients. After blood sampling, hyperthyroidism patients were treated with methimazole at a starting dose of 30 mg daily, and ophthalmopathy patients were treated with high-dose intravenous methylprednisolone. The roughly 91 discovery patients were randomly divided into training and test sets at a 7:3 ratio. Prospective prediction of ophthalmopathy was tested in an independent validation cohort of fewer than 20 hyperthyroidism patients and around 16 patients who later progressed to ophthalmopathy. General conclusions and limits of the study: Most expanded thyroid clonotypes (frequency above 0.001) were also detected in blood, suggesting blood repertoires may reflect thyroid immune responses. Ophthalmopathy was separated from stable hyperthyroidism by a 13 V-J signature model, with around 90% sensitivity and 81% to 82% specificity obtained in cross-validation and 80%/75% obtained in testing. No statistical method was used to set the sample size in advance, and investigators knew the group allocation. In validation, progression to ophthalmopathy was predicted by the model with 55% to 71% sensitivity and 72% to 85% specificity, a median of approximately 6.5 months before onset.

Amplification of TCR beta CDR3 regions was carried out from RNA transcripts. A first-round RT-PCR of the TCR CDR3 used the HTBI primer set with the Qiagen OneStep RT-PCR kit. Libraries were constructed in a second round of multiplex PCR, after which size selection and purification were performed. Libraries were sequenced paired-end with 100 bp reads on an Illumina HiSeq2000. As for how the authors treated the data: Raw data were processed with SOAPnuke, discarding reads with adapters, uncalled bases, mean Phred below 15, or no exact constant-primer or identifier match. COPE v1.2.5 was used to merge high-quality paired reads, and clonotypes were defined as unique nucleotide sequences. MiTCR v1.1 was used to align the clonotypes against IMGT TRBV, TRBD and TRBJ reference segments. Analysis was restricted to V-J combinations with a frequency above 0.0001, which covered 99.2% of repertoires. The TCS score was defined as the ratio of F50 (clonal expansion) to E x V (chaos), calculated using BLOSUM62-based TCRdist between CDR3 peptides within each V-J. Welch's t-statistics and random forest reduced around 510 V-J features to about 13, which were used in a naive Bayes classifier (R e1071). Using fastp at Q25 and MiXCR, TCRdb reprocessed the public reads and kept productive beta chains. Rows are combined by CDR3 protein, so each entry shows the most common genes and DNA. The V and J calls and clone size come from TCRdb's table, not from the authors' own analysis. This sample has under 600,000 distinct CDR3 sequences in its table, and 16% of those were observed once. The ten biggest clones cover roughly 3.4% of the sample.

Ophthalmopathy patients had moderately to severely active disease, with a Clinical Activity Score of 3 or more, a NOSPECS grade of 4 or more, and a disease duration of less than 3 months. Exclusion was applied to patients with uncontrolled infections, other autoimmune diseases, pregnancy or lactation. Diagnoses were based on clinical symptoms, serum thyroxine and TRAb, thyroid ultrasound and orbital computed tomography. Ficoll-Paque density gradient centrifugation was used to isolate PBMCs from around 9.1 ml of fresh peripheral blood. Total RNA was extracted with Trizol reagent, and quality was checked on an Agilent 2100 Bioanalyzer. On this clonotype: What antigen it recognizes has not been identified. No base-level quality is on record; no much larger clone is a single base apart.

The CDR3 measures 15 amino acids from cysteine to phenylalanine. Just the 45-base CDR3 DNA is kept, in frame starting at base 1. Looking up the germline V gene yields CDR1 KGHDR and CDR2 SFDVKD. Relative to germline, V is missing 7 bases and J is missing 6 bases, with 10 bases of the junction outside any gene match. Sequencing used blood. The clonotype originates from a middle-aged woman with Graves' ophthalmopathy. Here the chain combines TRBV24-1 and TRBJ2-2, and TRBD1 aligns with 7 junction nucleotides. The DNA sequence is as follows: TGTGCCACCAGCCAAGACAGGGTGTGGGCCGGGGAGCTGTTTTTT. Translated, it reads CATSQDRVWAGELFF.